This T cell receptor beta chain was recovered during a study of T-cell reconstitution after alpha-beta-depleted transplantation in children. This clonotype was detected a few times. The antigen is unknown. A TCRbeta library incorporating unique molecular identifiers was prepared. A single record per CDR3 protein comes from TCRdb applying MiXCR to the PCR reads. This table holds fewer than 750,000 distinct CDR3 sequences, about a quarter found once. The CDR3 covers 16 residues. CDR1 is SGHDT and CDR2 is YYEEEE in the germline V gene. Trimming left V 0 bases short and J 1 base short, with 10 bases between. Findings and caveats of the study: Most T-cell counts and diversity one year after the transplant came from T cells that were newly produced. It was surviving recipient T cells and thymic progenitors that gave some patients high TCRbeta diversity at day 60. As was reported, about two months after transplant, alpha-beta T cells came from several hundred expanded graft clones.

The gene calls are TRBV5-6 and TRBJ2-2, with D tentatively TRBD1 (7 bases). The sequencing here drew on PBMCs, taken before TCRalphabeta/CD19-depleted stem cell transplant. The receptor was derived from a boy under three years old with Wiskott-Aldrich syndrome, due to receive a stem cell transplant. CDR3 DNA: TGTGCCAGCAGCTTGGGTCAGGGGGGGAACACCGGGGAGCTGTTTTTT. It is translated as CASSLGQGGNTGELFF.